The sequence of this T cell receptor (beta chain) was determined in a study of tumor-infiltrating lymphocytes in oesophageal squamous cell carcinoma. MiXCR was run by TCRdb on the PCR reads, yielding one entry per CDR3 protein. Of 13,000 or so distinct CDR3 sequences in the sample, about half are singletons; the top ten hold 12%. CDR1 and CDR2 (germline): SGDLS, YYNGEE. CDR3 length: 13 residues. Trimming pared 3 bases from V and 5 bases from J, leaving 11 bases between. J is TRBJ1-1 and V is TRBV9; tentatively, D is TRBD1 (5 bases). Sequencing input: blood. This receptor was obtained from a female donor with esophageal squamous cell carcinoma. The CDR3 region is CASSGTGGTEAFF. The DNA of the CDR3 is TGTGCCAGCAGCGGAACGGGGGGAACTGAAGCTTTCTTT. The full variable domain, its missing parts supplied by reference TRBV9 and TRBJ1-1, is DSGVTQTPKHLITATGQRVTLRCSPRSGDLSVYWYQQSLDQGLQFLIQYYNGEERAKGNILERFSAQQFPDLHSELNLSSLELGDSALYFCASSGTGGTEAFFGQGTRLTVV.